A single sample gave rise to the 9 T cell receptor beta chains below, sequenced in a study of radiotherapy plus CTLA-4 blockade in lung cancer. Assay: immunoSEQ multiplex PCR; the TCRdb copy retains only in-frame clones and omits some. The sample gives tens of thousands of clones, around 86% of which show up once; about 15% is in the top ten. This specimen consisted of peripheral blood, obtained from a patient treated with radiotherapy plus ipilimumab. Source of these receptors: a human donor with non-small cell lung cancer that progressed on radiotherapy plus ipilimumab.

This chain links TRBV4-3 with TRBJ2-1; D unresolved. The CDR3 sequence is 16 residues long. V dropped 0 bases and J dropped 0 bases, with 9 bases sitting between them. Germline assignment: CDR1 LGHNA and CDR2 YSLEER. CDR3 protein: CASSQDDRISYNEQFF. In DNA form, the CDR3 reads TGCGCCAGCAGCCAAGATGATCGGATCTCCTACAATGAGCAGTTCTTC.

A note on this clone: This CDR3 is also generated by other DNA sequences in the sample. The V gene is TRBV4-3, the J gene TRBJ2-7; TRBD1 is a possible D gene (6 bases). The CDR3 runs to 13 residues. V lost 0 bases and J 3 bases, leaving 6 bases between the germline ends. Germline CDR1 and CDR2: LGHNA and YSLEER. CDR3 nucleotide sequence: TGCGCCAGCAGCCAAGACAGGGGCTACGAGCAGTACTTC. Its protein product is CASSQDRGYEQYF.

V and J are TRBV6-5 and TRBJ1-1, with D possibly being TRBD1 (6 bases). This CDR3 is 15 amino acids long. V was trimmed by 2 bases and J by 5 bases, leaving 15 bases between them. The germline V gene encodes CDR1 MNHEY and CDR2 SVGAGI. CDR3 DNA: TGTGCCAGCAGTTACGGGATTAGGGGGTTTACTGAAGCTTTCTTT. The encoded protein is CASSYGIRGFTEAFF.

The genes are TRBV11-1 and TRBJ2-7; D unresolved. The CDR3 spans 13 residues. Germline V gene sequence: CDR1 SGHAT, CDR2 FQDESV (reference sequence). V was clipped by 5 bases and J by 1 base, with 9 bases between them. The CDR3: CASSHGLSYEQYF. The CDR3 DNA follows: TGTGCCAGCAGCCACGGGTTATCCTACGAGCAGTACTTC.

The chain employs TRBV19 and TRBJ1-5; tentative D call: TRBD1 (6 bases). V lost 3 bases and J 0 bases, leaving 18 bases between the germline ends. The CDR3 is 18 residues long. Looked up from germline, CDR1 is LNHDA and CDR2 is SQIVND (reference sequence). In nucleotides, the CDR3 is TGTGCCAGTAGTATGGGTCGGCAGGGGACTTATAGCAATCAGCCCCAGCATTTT. Its protein product is CASSMGRQGTYSNQPQHF. The full variable domain, with the rest looked up from reference TRBV19 and TRBJ1-5, is DGGITQSPKYLFRKEGQNVTLSCEQNLNHDAMYWYRQDPGQGLRLIYYSQIVNDFQKGDIAEGYSVSREKKESFPLTVTSAQKNPTAFYLCASSMGRQGTYSNQPQHFGDGTRLSIL.

The rearrangement links TRBV28 to TRBJ2-7; no firm D call. V gave up 5 bases and J gave up 3 bases, with 5 bases separating them. In germline, CDR1 is MDHEN, CDR2 SYDVKM. The CDR3 is 11 amino acids. The CDR3 sequence: CASSPLYEQYF. The CDR3 DNA reads as TGTGCCAGCAGTCCCCTCTACGAGCAGTACTTC.

V is TRBV5-5 and J is TRBJ2-7; D uncertain. V dropped 1 base and J dropped 0 bases, with 8 bases sitting between them. Germline lookup yields CDR1 SGHKS and CDR2 YYEKEE (reference sequence). The length of the CDR3 is 14 residues. The CDR3 loop is CASSLFESSYEQYF. The CDR3 bases are TGTGCCAGCAGCTTGTTTGAGAGCTCCTACGAGCAGTACTTC. The full variable domain, its missing parts supplied by reference TRBV5-5 and TRBJ2-7, is DAGVTQSPTHLIKTRGQQVTLRCSPISGHKSVSWYQQVLGQGPQFIFQYYEKEERGRGNFPDRFSARQFPNYSSELNVNALLLGDSALYLCASSLFESSYEQYFGPGTRLTVT.

This rearrangement joins TRBV10-3 to TRBJ1-2, with a tentative D call TRBD1 (6 bases). Germline V CDR1 and CDR2: ENHRY, SYGVKD. This CDR3 contains 16 residues. V was trimmed by 2 bases and J by 3 bases, leaving 16 bases between them. CDR3 DNA: TGTGCCATCAGTGAGAGGGGGGGCTCTTTAGACTATGGCTACACCTTC. Translation: CAISERGGSLDYGYTF.

This sequence joins TRBV5-1 and TRBJ2-3; 8 positions match TRBD1. Germline loops: CDR1 SGHRS, CDR2 YFSETQ. The CDR3 is made up of 14 amino acids. V shed 1 base, J shed 4 bases, and the junction held 2 bases outside the gene matches. The CDR3 reads CASSLQGAPDTQYF. The CDR3 DNA is TGCGCCAGCAGCTTGCAGGGGGCCCCAGATACGCAGTATTTT. Together with reference TRBV5-1 and TRBJ2-3, the CDR3 gives the full variable domain: KAGVTQTPRYLIKTRGQQVTLSCSPISGHRSVSWYQQTPGQGLQFLFEYFSETQRNKGNFPGRFSGRQFSNSRSEMNVSTLELGDSALYLCASSLQGAPDTQYFGPGTRLTVL.